The sample holds a few counts of the clone carrying this TCR beta chain. Its target is not known. The data are from a study of radiotherapy plus CTLA-4 blockade in lung cancer. About the research overall: Objective responses were recorded in roughly 17% of patients, with disease control recorded in about 30%.

Study-wide results and caveats: Dynamics of early blood T cell clones, together with interferon-beta, were reportedly the best predictors of response. After radiotherapy and ipilimumab, tumor-derived clones expanded in peripheral blood.

The CDR3 consists of 15 residues. CDR1 KGHSY and CDR2 FQNENV come from the germline V gene. The V end was cut by 0 bases, the J end by 3 bases, with 9 bases between. Here immunoSEQ multiplex PCR was the method, and the copy in TCRdb shows in-frame clones only, minus some. The sample records approximately 34,000 clones, roughly 70% being singletons. The sequences come from peripheral blood, collected from a patient treated with radiotherapy plus ipilimumab. This sequence originates from a human donor with non-small cell lung cancer who had stable disease on radiotherapy plus ipilimumab. V usage is TRBV16 and J usage is TRBJ2-4; D is possibly TRBD2 (6 bases). CDR3 nucleotides: TGTGCCAGCAGCCAATCGTCCGGGGGCAAAAACATTCAGTACTTC. Translation gives CASSQSSGGKNIQYF.